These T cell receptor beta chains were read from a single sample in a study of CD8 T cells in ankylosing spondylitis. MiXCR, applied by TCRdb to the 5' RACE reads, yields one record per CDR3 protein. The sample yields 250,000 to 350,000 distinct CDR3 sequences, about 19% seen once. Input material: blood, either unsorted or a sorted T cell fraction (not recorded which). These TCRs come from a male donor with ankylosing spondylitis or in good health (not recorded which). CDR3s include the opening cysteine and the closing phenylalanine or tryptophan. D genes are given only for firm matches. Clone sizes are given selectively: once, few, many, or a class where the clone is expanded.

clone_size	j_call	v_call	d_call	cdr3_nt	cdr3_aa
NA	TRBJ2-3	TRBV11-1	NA	TGTGCCAGCAGCAAGTTTGGGGGACCTCGACGGGAAACAGATACGCAGTATTTT	CASSKFGGPRRETDTQYF
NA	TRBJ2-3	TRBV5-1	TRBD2	TGCGCCAGCAGCTTGCCCAGCGGGGCAGATACGCAGTATTTT	CASSLPSGADTQYF
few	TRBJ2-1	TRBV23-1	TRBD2	TGCGCCAGCAGTCAGCCGGTCCATCGGGTAGCGGGGGGCAGACGCTCCTACAATGAGCAGTTCTTC	CASSQPVHRVAGGRRSYNEQFF
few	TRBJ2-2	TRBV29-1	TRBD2	TGCAGCGCTCCGGGACTAGAGGACACCGGGGAGCTGTTTTTT	CSAPGLEDTGELFF
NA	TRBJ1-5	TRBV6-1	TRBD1	TGTGCCAGCAGTGATAGGACAGGGGGCCAGCCCCAGCATTTT	CASSDRTGGQPQHF
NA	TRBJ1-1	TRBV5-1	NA	TGCGCCAGCAGCTTGGGTTTAGAGAACTTGAACGCTGAAGCTTTCTTT	CASSLGLENLNAEAFF
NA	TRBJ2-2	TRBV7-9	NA	TGTGCCAGCAACCGAAGACAGAACACCGGGGAGCTGTTTTTT	CASNRRQNTGELFF
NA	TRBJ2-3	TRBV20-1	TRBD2	TGCAGTGCTAGAGGGGGTACTAGCGGCACAGATACGCAGTATTTT	CSARGGTSGTDTQYF
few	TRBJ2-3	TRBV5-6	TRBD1	TGTGCCAGCAGCTCCTGGACAGGGGATCGTGTAGATACGCAGTATTTT	CASSSWTGDRVDTQYF
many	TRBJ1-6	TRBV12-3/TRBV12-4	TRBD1	TGTGCCAGCAGCCGCGGGACAGGGAATTCACCCCTCCACTTT	CASSRGTGNSPLHF
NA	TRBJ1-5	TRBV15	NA	TGTGCCACCAGCAGAGGTGGGGACGGAGGTCAGCCCCAGCATTTT	CATSRGGDGGQPQHF
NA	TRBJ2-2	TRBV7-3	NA	TGTGCCAGCAGCACCACGGGAGTATCGGGCACCGGGGAGCTGTTTTTT	CASSTTGVSGTGELFF
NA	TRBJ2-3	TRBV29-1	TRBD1	TGCAGCGTAGCCTCTCCGGGACAGGCACTTCGGGATACGCAGTATTTT	CSVASPGQALRDTQYF
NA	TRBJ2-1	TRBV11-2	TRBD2	TGTGCCAGCAGCTTGGGTAGCGGGACCAGCTCCTACAATGAGCAGTTCTTC	CASSLGSGTSSYNEQFF
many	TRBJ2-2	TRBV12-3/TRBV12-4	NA	TGTGCCAGCAGTCATACCGTATCTACCGGGGAGCTGTTTTTT	CASSHTVSTGELFF
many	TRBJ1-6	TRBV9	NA	TGTGCCAGCAGCAGATCCGGGAAGGATTCACCCCTCCACTTT	CASSRSGKDSPLHF
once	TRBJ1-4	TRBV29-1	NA	TGCAGCGCCCGAGGAGCGACGTCCGGATCGGAAAAACCGTTTTTT	CSARGATSGSEKPFF
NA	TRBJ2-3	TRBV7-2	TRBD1	TGTGCCAGCAGCTCACAGGGGACGGGTACGCAGTATTTT	CASSSQGTGTQYF
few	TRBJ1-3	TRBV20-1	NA	TGCAGTGCCGAGCTCGCTGGAAACACCATATATTTT	CSAELAGNTIYF
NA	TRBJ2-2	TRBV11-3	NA	TGTGCCAGCAGCTTAGCCGTGAACACCGGGGAGCTGTTTTTT	CASSLAVNTGELFF
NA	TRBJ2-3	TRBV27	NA	TGTGCCAGCAGTTGGACAGAGGCAGATACGCAGTATTTT	CASSWTEADTQYF
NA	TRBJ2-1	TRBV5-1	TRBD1	TGCGCCAGCAGCCTGGGACAGACCTCCTACAATGAGCAGTTCTTC	CASSLGQTSYNEQFF
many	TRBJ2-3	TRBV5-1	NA	TGCGCCAGCAGCTCGGGCGGCTCCACAGATACGCAGTATTTT	CASSSGGSTDTQYF
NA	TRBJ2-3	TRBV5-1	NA	TGCGCCAGCAGCTTGGCATCGGCAGGGGCCGGCCCAGATACGCAGTATTTT	CASSLASAGAGPDTQYF
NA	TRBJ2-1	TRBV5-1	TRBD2	TGCGCCAGCAGCTTGCCGCATTACAGGGCCCGGACTAGCGGGAACCCCTACAATGAGCAGTTCTTC	CASSLPHYRARTSGNPYNEQFF
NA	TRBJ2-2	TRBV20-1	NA	TGCAGTGCTAGAGGACAAACGAACACCGGGGAGCTGTTTTTT	CSARGQTNTGELFF
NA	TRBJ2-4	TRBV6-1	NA	TGTGCCAGCCGCCTTACCGCGGTCTCGGCCAAAAACATTCAGTACTTC	CASRLTAVSAKNIQYF
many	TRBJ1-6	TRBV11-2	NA	TGTGCCAGCAGTTTAGCAGGAGACTATAATTCACCCCTCCACTTT	CASSLAGDYNSPLHF
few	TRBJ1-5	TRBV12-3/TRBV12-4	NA	TGTGCCAGCAGCTACACCGCGGGTCAGCCCCAGCATTTT	CASSYTAGQPQHF
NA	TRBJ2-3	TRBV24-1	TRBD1	TGTGCCACCAGTGATCCTGGACAGGGGGCGGTAGATACGCAGTATTTT	CATSDPGQGAVDTQYF
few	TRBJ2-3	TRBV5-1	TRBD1	TGCGCCAGCAGCTTTGGACAGGGTCGTTCAGATACGCAGTATTTT	CASSFGQGRSDTQYF
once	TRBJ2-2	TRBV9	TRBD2	TGTGCCAGCAGCGTAGGCGGGGGGGCCCCCGGGGAGCTGTTTTTT	CASSVGGGAPGELFF
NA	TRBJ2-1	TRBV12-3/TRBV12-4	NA	TGTGCCAGCAGTTTAGCCGCGGGACTCATCTCCTACAATGAGCAGTTCTTC	CASSLAAGLISYNEQFF
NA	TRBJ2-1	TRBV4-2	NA	TGTGCCAGCAGCCAAGATCCCGCGGACTGGGAGCAGTTCTTC	CASSQDPADWEQFF
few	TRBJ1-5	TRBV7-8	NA	TGTGCCAGCAGCCGCTTAGGGGGAGGCCGGCTTAATCAGCCCCAGCATTTT	CASSRLGGGRLNQPQHF
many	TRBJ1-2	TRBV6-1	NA	TGTGCCAGCAGTGCGGACAGAAACTATGGCTACACCTTC	CASSADRNYGYTF
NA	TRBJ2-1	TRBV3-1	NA	TGTGCCAGCAGCCATGAGGGGCGGAGCTCCTACAATGAGCAGTTCTTC	CASSHEGRSSYNEQFF
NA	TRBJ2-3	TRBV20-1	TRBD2	TGCAGTGCTAGACGGGTAGCGGGAGGGCCGGGCACAGATACGCAGTATTTT	CSARRVAGGPGTDTQYF
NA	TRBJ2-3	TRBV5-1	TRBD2	TGCGCCAGCAGCAGAGCGGGGGGGTCCGGAGATACGCAGTATTTT	CASSRAGGSGDTQYF
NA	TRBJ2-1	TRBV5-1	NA	TGCGCCAGCAGCTTGGAGCAGGGGTACTACAATGAGCAGTTCTTC	CASSLEQGYYNEQFF
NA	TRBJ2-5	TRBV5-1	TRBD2	TGCGCCAGCAGCCTGAGACTAGCGGGGGTCCAAGAGACCCAGTACTTC	CASSLRLAGVQETQYF
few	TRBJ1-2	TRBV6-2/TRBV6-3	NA	TGTGCCAGCCGAGGCAAGGCGGTTCATGGCTACACCTTC	CASRGKAVHGYTF
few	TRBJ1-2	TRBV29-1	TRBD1	TGCAGCGCTGACCTCCTCTCCGGGACAGGGCACTATGGCTACACCTTC	CSADLLSGTGHYGYTF
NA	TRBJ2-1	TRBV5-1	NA	TGCGCCAGCAGCTCGGCGGGACAGTCCTACAATGAGCAGTTCTTC	CASSSAGQSYNEQFF
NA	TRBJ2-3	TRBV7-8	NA	TGTGCCAGCAGCTTAGAAGGGACTTCCACAGGAGATACGCAGTATTTT	CASSLEGTSTGDTQYF
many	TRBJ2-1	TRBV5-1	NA	TGCGCCAGCAGCTTACTTCAGGGTAACTTGAATGAGCAGTTCTTC	CASSLLQGNLNEQFF
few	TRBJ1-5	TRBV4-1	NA	TGCGCCAGCAGCCAGCCGGGCCTGGGCGATCAGCCCCAGCATTTT	CASSQPGLGDQPQHF
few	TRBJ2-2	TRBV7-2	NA	TGTGCCAGCAGACCTGTCGGGGCACCCGGGGAGCTGTTTTTT	CASRPVGAPGELFF
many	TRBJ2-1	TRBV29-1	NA	TGCAGCGTCGGGAGACAGGGTGGGAATGAGCAGTTCTTC	CSVGRQGGNEQFF
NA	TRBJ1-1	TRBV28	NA	TGTGCCAGCACTACGGGACTCCTGGGTACTTTCTTT	CASTTGLLGTFF
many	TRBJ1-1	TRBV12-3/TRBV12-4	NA	TGTGCCAGCAGTTTTTTAGACTATGAAGCTTTCTTT	CASSFLDYEAFF